This TCR beta chain comes out of a study of blood T cell repertoires in COVID-19. Overall study context: COVID-19 samples collected from the United States, Italy and Spain covered acute and convalescent phases.

Study members were between roughly 18 and 100 years old and lived in fewer than 30 US regions. V gave up 5 bases and J gave up 6 bases; unmatched junction bases: 5. The CDR3 has 13 residues. Germline-derived CDR1 and CDR2 are SGHAT and FQNNGV. How the authors handled the data: Nucleated cell number was recorded as an estimate derived from reference gene primer amplification. The repertoire was sequenced with immunoSEQ multiplex PCR; TCRdb's copy has only in-frame clones and lacks some. V and J calls and clone size are copied from that table; D and trimming were computed from the DNA. The data hold fewer than 250,000 clones, with 87% observed a single time.

The sequenced sample was PBMCs or T cells enriched from blood (not recorded which). This receptor was obtained from a woman in her twenties or thirties with acute COVID-19. V is TRBV11-2 and J is TRBJ1-2, with TRBD1 identical over 8 bases. The CDR3 sequence: CASSRGQGDGYTF. The DNA for the CDR3 is TGTGCCAGCAGCCGCGGACAGGGTGATGGCTACACCTTC.